The 22 T cell receptor beta chains in this list originate from one sample, sequenced in a study of T cell responses to AZD1222 COVID-19 vaccine. Here immunoSEQ multiplex PCR was the method, and the copy in TCRdb shows in-frame clones only, minus some. Among 150,000 or so clones listed, around 90% were seen once. This specimen was peripheral blood, taken on day 0 of AZD1222 vaccination. The receptor source for this set is an adult in good health.

The chain carries TRBV27 and TRBJ1-6; D may be TRBD1 (6 bases). V dropped 4 bases and J dropped 7 bases, with 14 bases sitting between them. The length of the CDR3 is 15 residues. CDR1 is MNHEY and CDR2 is SMNVEV in the germline V gene (reference sequence). The CDR3 coding sequence is TGTGCCAGCAGTTCCTCCGACAGGCCCAATTCACCCCTCCACTTT. It yields the protein CASSSSDRPNSPLHF.

This clone was observed once. J is TRBJ1-1 and V is TRBV7-2; D gene unclear. The CDR3 sequence is 15 residues long. Per the germline V gene, CDR1 is SGHTA and CDR2 is FQGNSA. Trimming shortened V by 1 base and J by 5 bases, and 14 bases separated the two germline ends. The CDR3: CASSLDWGSATEAFF. The CDR3 region has the DNA TGTGCCAGCAGCTTAGATTGGGGTTCGGCAACTGAAGCTTTCTTT.

The V call is TRBV4-3, the J call TRBJ1-4, with D unresolved. Germline CDR1 is LGHNA and CDR2 is YSLEER. The CDR3 sequence is 19 residues long. V was clipped by 0 bases and J by 0 bases, with 17 bases between them. Here the CDR3 DNA reads TGCGCCAGCAGCCAAGATAGATGGGCTGCTGGTGCAACTAATGAAAAACTGTTTTTT. Its translation: CASSQDRWAAGATNEKLFF.

Only one count was recorded for this clone. The chain couples TRBV11-2 to TRBJ1-1; tentatively, D is TRBD1 (6 bases). The CDR3 runs 12 residues. Germline CDR1 SGHAT, CDR2 FQNNGV. V lost 4 bases and J lost 11, with 14 bases in between. The CDR3 here is CASSYSGAGAFF. As DNA, the CDR3 is TGTGCCAGCAGCTATTCGGGGGCAGGGGCTTTCTTT. The full variable domain, completed using reference TRBV11-2 and TRBJ1-1, is EAGVAQSPRYKIIEKRQSVAFWCNPISGHATLYWYQQILGQGPKLLIQFQNNGVVDDSQLPKDRFSAERLKGVDSTLKIQPAKLEDSAVYLCASSYSGAGAFFGQGTRLTVV.

The gene calls are TRBV7-4 and TRBJ1-5; D gene uncertain. Looked up from germline, CDR1 is SGHVT and CDR2 is SQSDAQ. The CDR3 runs 18 residues. The V gene lost 3 bases and the J gene lost 2 bases, with 20 bases spanning the gap. CDR3 sequence reads: CASSLNIRVGLRNQPQHF. The CDR3 region has the DNA TGTGCCAGCAGCTTGAATATCAGAGTGGGCTTGCGCAATCAGCCCCAGCATTTT.

The chain carries TRBV5-6 and TRBJ1-1; D gene ambiguous. Germline V gene sequence: CDR1 SGHDT, CDR2 YYEEEE. The CDR3 sequence is 11 residues long. Trimming removed 4 bases at V and 11 bases at J, with 12 bases between. Written as DNA, the CDR3 is TGTGCCAGCAGCCGAGGAATCATGGCTTTCTTT. Its translation: CASSRGIMAFF.

The chain employs TRBV30 and TRBJ1-6; TRBD1 matches at 7 bases. Per germline, CDR1 GTSNPN and CDR2 SVGIG (reference sequence). The trim removed 8 bases at V and 0 bases at J, leaving 4 bases unmatched. This CDR3 is 14 amino acids long. The CDR3 loop reads CAKGAGSYNSPLHF. DNA for the CDR3: TGTGCCAAGGGGGCCGGCTCCTATAATTCACCCCTCCACTTT.

This clone was observed a handful of times. This chain connects TRBV9 to TRBJ1-1, with TRBD1 as a possible D gene (6 bases). The V end was cut by 3 bases, the J end by 7 bases, with 13 bases between. CDR3 size: 13 residues. Germline loops: CDR1 SGDLS, CDR2 YYNGEE. The CDR3 DNA is TGTGCCAGCAGCGCTGACGGACAGCTTGAAGCTTTCTTT. Translating it yields CASSADGQLEAFF.

The chain uses TRBV28 and TRBJ2-5; 9 bases are shared with TRBD1. Trimming took 5 bases from V and 6 from J; bases not matched to a gene: 22. CDR1 is MDHEN and CDR2 is SYDVKM in the germline V gene. The CDR3 spans 19 residues. The DNA of the CDR3 is TGTGCCAGCAGTCCGTTCCGCCGGGACAGGGAATATTTAACTAAGACCCAGTACTTC. It yields the protein CASSPFRRDREYLTKTQYF.

The rearrangement joins TRBV5-5 to TRBJ2-1; tentatively, D is TRBD2 (5 bases). V gave up 6 bases and J gave up 3 bases, with 16 bases separating them. The CDR3 spans 15 residues. The germline gives CDR1 SGHKS, CDR2 YYEKEE (reference sequence). The CDR3 nucleotides are TGTGCCAGCACCACCTCCTGGGAGAGCTACAATGAGCAGTTCTTC. Its translation is CASTTSWESYNEQFF.

This clone showed up just once. V gene TRBV5-4 combines with J gene TRBJ2-7, with 9 bases that match TRBD1. This CDR3 spans 16 amino acids. The V gene's germline CDR1 is SGHNT and CDR2 YYREEE (reference sequence). V gave up 0 bases and J gave up 1 base; unmatched junction bases: 5. The CDR3 sequence is CASSLGTGVGSYEQYF. The DNA of the CDR3 is TGTGCCAGCAGCTTGGGGACAGGGGTCGGATCCTACGAGCAGTACTTC.

The gene calls are TRBV28 and TRBJ2-7; TRBD1 aligns across 8 bases. Germline V gene lookup returns CDR1 MDHEN and CDR2 SYDVKM. This CDR3 region has 12 residues. V was clipped by 6 bases and J by 6 bases; unmatched bases: 4. Written as DNA, the CDR3 is TGTGCCAGCAGGGGACAGGATGGCGAGCAGTACTTC. Amino acid sequence: CASRGQDGEQYF.

CDR3 nucleotides: TGTGCCACCAGCAGAGATCGGCTCACCTACGAGCAGTACTTC. Its translation is CATSRDRLTYEQYF. The J gene is TRBJ2-7, the V gene TRBV15; D is unresolved. CDR1 is LNHNV and CDR2 is YYDKDF in the germline V gene (reference sequence). The CDR3 runs to 14 residues. V was pared by 0 bases and J by 2 bases, with 8 bases between.

The rearrangement uses TRBV18 and TRBJ1-1, with 8 bases that match TRBD1. V lost 4 bases and J lost 1; bases outside the gene matches: 2. The CDR3 is 14 residues long. Germline V gives CDR1 KGHSH, CDR2 LQKENI. The CDR3 region is CASSQQGENTEAFF. CDR3 nucleotides: TGTGCCAGCTCACAACAGGGGGAGAACACTGAAGCTTTCTTT. Variable domain in full (rest from reference TRBV18 and TRBJ1-1): NAGVMQNPRHLVRRRGQEARLRCSPMKGHSHVYWYRQLPEEGLKFMVYLQKENIIDESGMPKERFSAEFPKEGPSILRIQQVVRGDSAAYFCASSQQGENTEAFFGQGTRLTVV.

This chain uses TRBV28 with TRBJ2-7; TRBD2 matches at 9 bases. V was pared by 2 bases and J by 2 bases, with 1 base of the junction left unmatched. In germline, CDR1 is MDHEN, CDR2 SYDVKM. The CDR3 is made up of 14 amino acids. The CDR3 nucleotides read TGTGCCAGCAGTTTAGTAGCGGGGGCCTACGAGCAGTACTTC. It translates to CASSLVAGAYEQYF.

The chain employs TRBV5-4 and TRBJ2-7; D is perhaps TRBD2 (5 bases). Germline CDR1 and CDR2: SGHNT and YYREEE (reference sequence). The CDR3 covers 14 residues. The V and J ends lost 4 bases and 6 bases respectively, with 17 bases between them. The CDR3 bases are TGTGCCAGCAGCCCTACTAGAGTGGGAGCCGAGCAGTACTTC. As protein: CASSPTRVGAEQYF.

The gene calls are TRBV6-5 and TRBJ2-3; D gene uncertain. Between the trimmed V and J ends, which lost 2 bases and 2 bases, there was a span of 11 bases. The germline V gene has CDR1 MNHEY and CDR2 SVGAGI. This CDR3 is 15 amino acids long. The CDR3 coding sequence is TGTGCCAGCAGTTACGGCGGAACCTACACAGATACGCAGTATTTT. Translating gives CASSYGGTYTDTQYF.

The genes are TRBV30 and TRBJ2-1; the D gene could be TRBD1 or TRBD2 (5 bases each). The ends were cut back, 5 bases at V and 6 bases at J, with 11 bases in the middle. The CDR3 has 12 residues. From germline, CDR1 is GTSNPN and CDR2 SVGIG (reference sequence). CDR3 DNA: TGTGCCTGGGGGACCGGGGTCAATGAGCAGTTCTTC. This codes for CAWGTGVNEQFF.

DNA of the CDR3: TGTGCCAGCAGTTACTTCGGGACAGGGGAAAATCAGGGCTACACCTTC. Translated, it gives CASSYFGTGENQGYTF. The chain carries TRBV6-5 and TRBJ1-2, with 10 bases aligning to TRBD1. Germline values: CDR1 MNHEY, CDR2 SVGAGI. This CDR3 comprises 16 residues. V shed 1 base, J shed 8 bases, and the junction held 10 bases outside the gene matches.

Here the CDR3 reads CASRRTDSGANVLTF. The CDR3 DNA sequence: TGTGCCAGTAGAAGAACAGACTCTGGGGCCAACGTCCTGACTTTC. The chain joins TRBV19 to TRBJ2-6, with D unclear. The CDR3 runs to 15 residues. In germline, CDR1 is LNHDA, CDR2 SQIVND (reference sequence). The V and J ends lost 6 bases and 0 bases respectively, with 9 bases between them.

The CDR3 DNA follows: TGTGCCAGCAGTGAACGGGGAGCAAACACCATATATTTT. This translates into CASSERGANTIYF. The V gene is TRBV2, the J gene TRBJ1-3; no clear D. The CDR3 is 13 residues long. The germline V and J ends were trimmed by 2 bases and 6 bases, with 8 bases remaining between them. Germline V gene sequence: CDR1 SNHLY, CDR2 FYNNEI.

The chain carries TRBV7-9 and TRBJ1-2; TRBD1 aligns across 9 bases. The CDR3 runs to 14 residues. Germline V CDR1 and CDR2: SEHNR, FQNEAQ (reference sequence). The trim removed 5 bases at V and 4 bases at J, leaving 5 bases unmatched. Here the CDR3 reads CASSPTGQGYGYTF. The CDR3 nucleotides are TGTGCCAGCAGCCCCACGGGACAGGGCTATGGCTACACCTTC.